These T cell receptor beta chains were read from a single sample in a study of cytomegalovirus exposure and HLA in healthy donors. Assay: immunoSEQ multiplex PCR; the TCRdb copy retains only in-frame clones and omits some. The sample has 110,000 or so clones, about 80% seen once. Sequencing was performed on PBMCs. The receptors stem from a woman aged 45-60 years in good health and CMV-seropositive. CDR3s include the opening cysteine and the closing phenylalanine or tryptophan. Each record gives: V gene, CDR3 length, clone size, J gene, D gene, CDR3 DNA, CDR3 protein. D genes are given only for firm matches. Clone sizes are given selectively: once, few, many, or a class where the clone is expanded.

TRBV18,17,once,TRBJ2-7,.,TGTGCCAGCTCACCACCAGGCAGGCCCCGACCATCCTACGAGCAGTACTTC,CASSPPGRPRPSYEQYF
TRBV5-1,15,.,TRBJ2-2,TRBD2,TGCGCCAGCAGACTAGCGGGAACGAACACCGGGGAGCTGTTTTTT,CASRLAGTNTGELFF
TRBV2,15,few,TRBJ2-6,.,TGTGCCAGCAGGCAGGGGGGCTCTGGGGCCAACGGCCTGACTTTC,CASRQGGSGANGLTF
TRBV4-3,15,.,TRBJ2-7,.,TGCGCCAGCAGCCAAGGGGAAGCAGGGTCGGGCGAGCAGTACTTC,CASSQGEAGSGEQYF
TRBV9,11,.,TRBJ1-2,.,TGTGCCAGCAGCGTCTCTTATAGCTACACCTTC,CASSVSYSYTF
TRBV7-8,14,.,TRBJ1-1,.,TGTGCCAGCAGCCTATACCGGGACATAACTGAAGCTTTCTTT,CASSLYRDITEAFF
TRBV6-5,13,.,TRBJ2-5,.,TGTGCCAGCAGTTACGGGGGCCGGGAGACCCAGTACTTC,CASSYGGRETQYF
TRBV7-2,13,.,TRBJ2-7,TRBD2,TGTGCCAGCAGCTTCCAGCGGGAGCTTGGGCAGTACTTC,CASSFQRELGQYF
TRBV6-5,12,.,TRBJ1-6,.,TGTGCCAGCAGGCGCTCTAATTCACCCCTCCACTTT,CASRRSNSPLHF
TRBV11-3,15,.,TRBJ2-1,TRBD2,TGTGCCAGCAGCTTAACGGCGGGAGCCTACAATGAGCAGTTCTTC,CASSLTAGAYNEQFF
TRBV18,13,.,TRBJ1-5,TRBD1,TGTGCCAGCTCACTGGACAGGGATCAGCCCCAGCATTTT,CASSLDRDQPQHF
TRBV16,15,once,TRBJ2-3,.,TGTGCCAGCAGCCAAACGGCAGGGCGCACAGATACGCAGTATTTT,CASSQTAGRTDTQYF
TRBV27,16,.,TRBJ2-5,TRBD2,TGTGCCAGCAGTGGCCACTCTAGCGGGGGGGCGGAGACCCAGTACTTC,CASSGHSSGGAETQYF
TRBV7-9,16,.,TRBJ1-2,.,TGTGCCAGCAGCTACCTCGGGACATCGATTACTCATGGCTACACCTTC,CASSYLGTSITHGYTF
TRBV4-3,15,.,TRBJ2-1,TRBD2,TGCGCCAGCAGCCAAGTCCAGCGGGGGGGGAATGAGCAGTTCTTC,CASSQVQRGGNEQFF
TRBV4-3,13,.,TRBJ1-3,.,TGCGCCAGCAGCCAGGTAGCTGGAAACACCATATATTTT,CASSQVAGNTIYF
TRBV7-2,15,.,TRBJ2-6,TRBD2,TGTGCCAGCAGCCTAGCGGTTGCTGGGGCCAACGGCCTGACTTTC,CASSLAVAGANGLTF
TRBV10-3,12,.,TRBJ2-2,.,TGTGCCATCAGAAGCGGCACCGGGGAGCTGTTTTTT,CAIRSGTGELFF
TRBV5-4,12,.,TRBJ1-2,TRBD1,TGTGCCAGCAAGGGACAGAACTATGGCTACACCTTC,CASKGQNYGYTF
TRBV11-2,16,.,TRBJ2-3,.,TGTGCCAGCAGCCAAAAGTTTGGGGGGAGCACAGATACGCAGTATTTT,CASSQKFGGSTDTQYF
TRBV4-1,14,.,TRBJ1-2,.,TGCGCCAGCAGCCAAGATCGGGGGAACTATGGCTACACCTTC,CASSQDRGNYGYTF
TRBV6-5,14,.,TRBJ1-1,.,TGTGCCAGCAGTTACTTTTCGGGGGAAGCTGAAGCTTTCTTT,CASSYFSGEAEAFF
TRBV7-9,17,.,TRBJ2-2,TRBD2,TGTGCCAGCAGCTTGGATATAGCGGGAGGGGGCACCGGGGAGCTGTTTTTT,CASSLDIAGGGTGELFF
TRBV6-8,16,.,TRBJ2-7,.,TGTGCCAGCAGTGACAGACAGCCGGAGGGCTCCTACGAGCAGTACTTC,CASSDRQPEGSYEQYF
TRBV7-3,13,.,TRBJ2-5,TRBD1,TGTGCCAGCAGCCCAGGACAGGGAGAGACCCAGTACTTC,CASSPGQGETQYF